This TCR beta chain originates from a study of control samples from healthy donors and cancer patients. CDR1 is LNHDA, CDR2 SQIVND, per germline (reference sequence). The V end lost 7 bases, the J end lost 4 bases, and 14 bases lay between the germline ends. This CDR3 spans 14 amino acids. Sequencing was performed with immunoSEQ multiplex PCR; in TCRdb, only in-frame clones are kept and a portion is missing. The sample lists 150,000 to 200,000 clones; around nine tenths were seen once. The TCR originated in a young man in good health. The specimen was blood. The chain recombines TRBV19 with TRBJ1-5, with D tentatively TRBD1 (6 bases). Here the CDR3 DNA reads TGTGCCAGTATGGGGGGCCCAGATAATCAGCCCCAGCATTTT. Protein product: CASMGGPDNQPQHF.